These 16 T cell receptor beta chains came from one sample sequenced in a study of blood T cell repertoires in COVID-19. Generated by immunoSEQ multiplex PCR, the TCRdb table keeps only in-frame clones and is missing some. The sample carries about 270,000 clones, around 81% recorded once. The sequencing sample was made of peripheral blood. All receptors derive from a woman aged 55-69 years with active or convalescent COVID-19.

The chain has TRBV1 and TRBJ1-2. TRBV1 is a pseudogene. CDR3 length: 13 amino acids. The CDR3 region is CTSSQGENYGYTF. DNA for the CDR3: TGCACCAGCAGCCAAGGGGAGAACTATGGCTACACCTTC.

This clone was observed a single time. An end of the junction does not agree with germline; a read error may underlie this. The chain joins TRBV4-1 to TRBJ2-7; TRBD1 matches at 7 bases. The germline V gene encodes CDR1 MGHRA and CDR2 YSYEKL. CDR3 length: 13 residues. The CDR3 DNA reads TGCGCCAGCAGCGAAGACAGGGACTACGAGCAGTACTTC. It yields the protein CASSEDRDYEQYF.

The rearrangement links TRBV2 to TRBJ2-5; 8 nucleotides match TRBD1. The CDR3 is 14 residues long. Germline V CDR1 and CDR2: SNHLY, FYNNEI. Unmatched junction bases numbered 1, after V lost 4 bases and J lost 0 bases. The CDR3 DNA follows: TGTGCCAGCAGTGGGGGACAGGACCAAGAGACCCAGTACTTC. This translates into CASSGGQDQETQYF.

The chain joins TRBV9 to TRBJ2-1, with 14 bases that match TRBD2. The CDR3 is 19 amino acids. After removal of 0 bases from V and 9 bases from J, the junction contained 14 bases not matched to a gene. Looked up from germline, CDR1 is SGDLS and CDR2 is YYNGEE. CDR3 residues: CASSVEGLAGAPPNGEQFF. Written as DNA, the CDR3 is TGTGCCAGCAGCGTAGAGGGACTAGCGGGGGCCCCCCCTAACGGTGAGCAGTTCTTC.

The chain couples TRBV5-4 to TRBJ2-2, with D perhaps matching TRBD1 (6 bases). CDR3 size: 17 residues. Germline values: CDR1 SGHNT, CDR2 YYREEE (reference sequence). V dropped 1 base and J dropped 2 bases, with 15 bases sitting between them. CDR3 in DNA: TGTGCCAGCAGCTTGCGTCGTCAGGGGTCAAACACCGGGGAGCTGTTTTTT. Its protein product is CASSLRRQGSNTGELFF.

The chain couples TRBV5-1 to TRBJ1-1, with TRBD1 as a possible D gene (5 bases). The V gene's germline CDR1 is SGHRS and CDR2 YFSETQ. The CDR3 is made up of 18 amino acids. Trimming took off 1 base at V and 5 bases at J, with 24 bases between the two ends. The CDR3 DNA sequence: TGCGCCAGCAGCTTGAGGGGCCTGGATGCGACAGTAGAGACTGAAGCTTTCTTT. Amino acid sequence: CASSLRGLDATVETEAFF.

V gene TRBV6-5 combines with J gene TRBJ1-3; no definite D call. Germline V gene sequence: CDR1 MNHEY, CDR2 SVGAGI. Trimming pared 6 bases from V and 0 bases from J, leaving 9 bases between. The CDR3 covers 14 residues. CDR3 DNA: TGTGCCAGCAGGGGCAGAGACTCTGGAAACACCATATATTTT. Amino acid sequence: CASRGRDSGNTIYF.

The genes are TRBV7-6 and TRBJ2-7, with 9 bases aligning to TRBD2. After removal of 5 bases from V and 1 base from J, the junction contained 15 bases not matched to a gene. The CDR3 has 18 residues. Germline V lookup: CDR1 SGHVS, CDR2 FNYEAQ. The CDR3 DNA sequence: TGTGCCAGCAGCGGGGAAGCGGGGGGAAGGATAAGGTCCTACGAGCAGTACTTC. Its protein product is CASSGEAGGRIRSYEQYF.

The genes are TRBV6-2 or TRBV6-3 and TRBJ1-5, with D uncertain. V was trimmed by 3 bases and J by 3 bases, leaving 15 bases between them. This CDR3 is built from 16 residues. Germline assignment: CDR1 MNHEY and CDR2 SVGEGT. CDR3 sequence (DNA): TGTGCCAGCAGTTATGATCGGGGAGGCTTCAATCAGCCCCAGCATTTT. Protein product: CASSYDRGGFNQPQHF.

The chain is built from TRBV11-2 and TRBJ1-3; 12 nucleotides align to TRBD1. V shed 5 bases, J shed 2 bases, and the junction held 13 bases outside the gene matches. This CDR3 region has 19 residues. CDR1 SGHAT and CDR2 FQNNGV come from the germline V gene. Written as DNA, the CDR3 is TGTGCCAGCAGCCCTCTTAAGGGACAGGGGGCGAGACCTGGAAACACCATATATTTT. As protein: CASSPLKGQGARPGNTIYF.

The chain has TRBV9 and TRBJ2-1, with 12 bases fitting TRBD2. This CDR3 has 17 residues. V dropped 4 bases and J dropped 8; count of bases not matched to a gene: 13. Germline lookup yields CDR1 SGDLS and CDR2 YYNGEE. The DNA for the CDR3 is TGTGCCAGCAGCCCTCACCAGCTAGCGGGGGGGTTGGATGAGCAGTTCTTC. It codes for CASSPHQLAGGLDEQFF. Variable domain in full (rest from reference TRBV9 and TRBJ2-1): DSGVTQTPKHLITATGQRVTLRCSPRSGDLSVYWYQQSLDQGLQFLIQYYNGEERAKGNILERFSAQQFPDLHSELNLSSLELGDSALYFCASSPHQLAGGLDEQFFGPGTRLTVL.

The rearrangement joins TRBV6-6 to TRBJ1-1, with 7 nucleotides matching TRBD1. The V and J ends lost 5 bases and 2 bases, in that order; junction bases with no gene match: 11. The CDR3 extends over 16 amino acids. Germline-derived CDR1 and CDR2 are MNHNY and SVGAGI (reference sequence). Here the CDR3 reads CASSPRDRNSNTEAFF. CDR3 bases: TGTGCCAGCAGTCCCCGGGACAGAAACTCAAACACTGAAGCTTTCTTT.

The V and J genes are TRBV5-1 and TRBJ1-4, with 8 bases matching TRBD1. The CDR3 covers 14 residues. The trim removed 5 bases at V and 8 bases at J, leaving 8 bases unmatched. CDR1 and CDR2 from the germline V gene are SGHRS and YFSETQ. CDR3 nucleotide sequence: TGCGCCAGCAGTCCTCGACAGGGGAAGGAAAAACTGTTTTTT. Amino acids: CASSPRQGKEKLFF.

The chain is built from TRBV15 and TRBJ1-5; no clear D. Germline loops: CDR1 LNHNV, CDR2 YYDKDF (reference sequence). The CDR3 covers 13 residues. Trimming removed 0 bases at V and 6 bases at J, with 6 bases between. CDR3 residues: CATSRDAGQPQHF. As DNA, the CDR3 is TGTGCCACCAGCAGAGATGCGGGTCAGCCCCAGCATTTT. Supplemented by reference TRBV15 and TRBJ1-5, the full variable domain reads DAMVIQNPRYQVTQFGKPVTLSCSQTLNHNVMYWYQQKSSQAPKLLFHYYDKDFNNEADTPDNFQSRRPNTSFCFLDIRSPGLGDTAMYLCATSRDAGQPQHFGDGTRLSIL.

This chain joins TRBV7-9 and TRBJ2-2; 7 bases are shared with TRBD1. Unmatched junction bases numbered 6, after V lost 5 bases and J lost 0 bases. Per germline, CDR1 SEHNR and CDR2 FQNEAQ (reference sequence). CDR3 size: 16 residues. The chain's CDR3 is CASSPRDSPNTGELFF. DNA for the CDR3: TGTGCCAGCAGCCCCCGGGACAGCCCGAACACCGGGGAGCTGTTTTTT.

The CDR3 protein is CASSSRTGVTGELFF. The CDR3 DNA reads as TGTGCCAGCAGCTCCCGGACAGGGGTAACCGGGGAGCTGTTTTTT. This rearrangement joins TRBV9 to TRBJ2-2; 9 positions match TRBD1. Per the germline V gene, CDR1 is SGDLS and CDR2 is YYNGEE. The CDR3 contains 15 residues. The V and J ends lost 4 bases and 5 bases, in that order; junction bases with no gene match: 6.